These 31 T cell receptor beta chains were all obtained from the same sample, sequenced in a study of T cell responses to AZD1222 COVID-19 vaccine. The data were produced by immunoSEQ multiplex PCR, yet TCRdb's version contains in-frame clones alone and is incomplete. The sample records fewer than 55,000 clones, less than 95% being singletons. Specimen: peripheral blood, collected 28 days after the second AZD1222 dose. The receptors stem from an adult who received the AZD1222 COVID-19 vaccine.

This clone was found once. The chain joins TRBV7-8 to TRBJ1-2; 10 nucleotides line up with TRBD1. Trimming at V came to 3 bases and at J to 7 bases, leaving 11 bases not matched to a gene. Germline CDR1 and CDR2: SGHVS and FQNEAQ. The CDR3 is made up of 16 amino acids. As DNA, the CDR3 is TGTGCCAGCAGCTTTGGTACAGACAGGGGGCGCGGTGGCTACACCTTC. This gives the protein CASSFGTDRGRGGYTF.

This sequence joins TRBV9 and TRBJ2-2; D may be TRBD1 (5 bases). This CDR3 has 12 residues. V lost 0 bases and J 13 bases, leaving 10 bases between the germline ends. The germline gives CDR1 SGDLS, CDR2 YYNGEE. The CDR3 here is CASSVVAGPLFF. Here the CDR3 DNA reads TGTGCCAGCAGCGTAGTGGCAGGGCCGCTGTTTTTT.

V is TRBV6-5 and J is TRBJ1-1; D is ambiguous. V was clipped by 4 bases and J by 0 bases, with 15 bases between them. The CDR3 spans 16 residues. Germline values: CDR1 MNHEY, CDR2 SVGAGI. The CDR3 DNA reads TGTGCCAGCAGTTCTGCTGTAGGTGGCATGAACACTGAAGCTTTCTTT. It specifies CASSSAVGGMNTEAFF.

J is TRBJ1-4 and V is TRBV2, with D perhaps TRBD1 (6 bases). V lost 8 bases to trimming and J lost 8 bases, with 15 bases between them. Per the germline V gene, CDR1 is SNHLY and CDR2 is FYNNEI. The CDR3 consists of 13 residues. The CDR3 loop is CASLQGRKEKLFF. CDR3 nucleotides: TGTGCCAGCCTACAGGGCCGGAAAGAAAAACTGTTTTTT.

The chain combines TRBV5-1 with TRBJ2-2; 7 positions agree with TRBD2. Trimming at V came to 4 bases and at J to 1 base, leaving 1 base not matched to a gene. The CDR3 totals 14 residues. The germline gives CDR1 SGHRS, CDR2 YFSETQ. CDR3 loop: CASSASGNTGELFF. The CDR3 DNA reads TGCGCCAGCAGCGCTAGCGGGAACACCGGGGAGCTGTTTTTT.

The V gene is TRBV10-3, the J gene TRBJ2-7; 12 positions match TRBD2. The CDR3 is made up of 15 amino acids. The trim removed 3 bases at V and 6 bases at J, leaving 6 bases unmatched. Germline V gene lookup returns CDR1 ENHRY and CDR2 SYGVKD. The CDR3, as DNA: TGTGCCATCAGTGAATTACTAGCGGGGGGTTCCGAGCAGTACTTC. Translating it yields CAISELLAGGSEQYF.

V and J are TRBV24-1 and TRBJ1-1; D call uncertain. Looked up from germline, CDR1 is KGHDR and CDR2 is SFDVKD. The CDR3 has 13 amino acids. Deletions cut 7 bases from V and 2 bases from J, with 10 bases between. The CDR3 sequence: CATRAAHNTEAFF. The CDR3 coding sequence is TGTGCCACCAGGGCAGCCCATAACACTGAAGCTTTCTTT.

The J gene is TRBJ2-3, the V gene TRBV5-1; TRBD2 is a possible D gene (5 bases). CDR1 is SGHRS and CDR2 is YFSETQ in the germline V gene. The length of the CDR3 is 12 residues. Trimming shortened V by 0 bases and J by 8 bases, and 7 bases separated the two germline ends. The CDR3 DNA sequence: TGCGCCAGCAGCTTGGCCGCGGGTACGCAGTATTTT. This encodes CASSLAAGTQYF. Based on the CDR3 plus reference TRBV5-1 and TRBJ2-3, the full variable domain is KAGVTQTPRYLIKTRGQQVTLSCSPISGHRSVSWYQQTPGQGLQFLFEYFSETQRNKGNFPGRFSGRQFSNSRSEMNVSTLELGDSALYLCASSLAAGTQYFGPGTRLTVL.

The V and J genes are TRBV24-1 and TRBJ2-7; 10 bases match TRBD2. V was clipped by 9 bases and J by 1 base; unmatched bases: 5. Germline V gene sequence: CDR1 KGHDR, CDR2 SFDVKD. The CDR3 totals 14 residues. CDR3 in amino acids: CATDRTSGSYEQYF. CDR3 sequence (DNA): TGTGCCACCGACAGGACTAGCGGTTCCTACGAGCAGTACTTC.

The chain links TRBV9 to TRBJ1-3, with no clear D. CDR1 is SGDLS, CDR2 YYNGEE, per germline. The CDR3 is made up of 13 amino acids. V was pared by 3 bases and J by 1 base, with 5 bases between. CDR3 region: CASSERSGNTIYF. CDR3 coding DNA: TGTGCCAGCAGCGAAAGATCTGGAAACACCATATATTTT.

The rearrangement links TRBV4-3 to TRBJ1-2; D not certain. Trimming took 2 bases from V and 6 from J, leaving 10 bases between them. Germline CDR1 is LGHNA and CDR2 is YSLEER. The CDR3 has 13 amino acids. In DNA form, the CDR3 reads TGCGCCAGCAGCCAACTCAGTTACGATGGCTACACCTTC. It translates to CASSQLSYDGYTF.

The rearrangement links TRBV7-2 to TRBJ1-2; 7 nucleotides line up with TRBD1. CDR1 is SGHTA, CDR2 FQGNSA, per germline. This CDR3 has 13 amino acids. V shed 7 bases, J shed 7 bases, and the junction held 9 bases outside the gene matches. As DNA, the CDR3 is TGTGCCAGCAACCGGGGACAGTCAGGTGGCTACACCTTC. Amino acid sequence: CASNRGQSGGYTF.

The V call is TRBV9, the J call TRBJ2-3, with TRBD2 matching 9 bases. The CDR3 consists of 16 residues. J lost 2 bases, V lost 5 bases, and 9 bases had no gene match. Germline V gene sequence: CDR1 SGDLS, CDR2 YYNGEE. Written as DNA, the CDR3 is TGTGCCAGCAGTGTTAGCGGGGGAGAAACCACAGATACGCAGTATTTT. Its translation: CASSVSGGETTDTQYF.

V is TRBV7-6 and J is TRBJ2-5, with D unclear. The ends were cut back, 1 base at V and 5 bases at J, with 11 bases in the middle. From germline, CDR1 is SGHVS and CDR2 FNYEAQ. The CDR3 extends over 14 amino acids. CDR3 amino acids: CASSLEGIGETQYF. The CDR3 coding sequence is TGTGCCAGCAGCTTAGAAGGTATTGGCGAGACCCAGTACTTC. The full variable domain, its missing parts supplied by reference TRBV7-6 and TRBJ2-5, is GAGVSQSPRYKVTKRGQDVALRCDPISGHVSLYWYRQALGQGPEFLTYFNYEAQQDKSGLPNDRFSAERPEGSISTLTIQRTEQRDSAMYRCASSLEGIGETQYFGPGTRLLVL.

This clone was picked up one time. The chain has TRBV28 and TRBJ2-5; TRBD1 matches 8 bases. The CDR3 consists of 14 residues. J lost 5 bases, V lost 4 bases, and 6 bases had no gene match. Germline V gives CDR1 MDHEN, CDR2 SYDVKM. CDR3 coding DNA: TGTGCCAGCAGTTCCACAGGGGGACACGAGACCCAGTACTTC. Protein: CASSSTGGHETQYF.

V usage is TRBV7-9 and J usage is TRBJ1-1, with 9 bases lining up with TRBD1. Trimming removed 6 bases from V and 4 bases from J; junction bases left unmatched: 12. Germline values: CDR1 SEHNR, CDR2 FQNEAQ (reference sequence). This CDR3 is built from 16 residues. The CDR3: CASSPRDRAFITEAFF. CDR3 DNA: TGTGCCAGCAGTCCGAGGGACAGGGCCTTTATCACTGAAGCTTTCTTT.

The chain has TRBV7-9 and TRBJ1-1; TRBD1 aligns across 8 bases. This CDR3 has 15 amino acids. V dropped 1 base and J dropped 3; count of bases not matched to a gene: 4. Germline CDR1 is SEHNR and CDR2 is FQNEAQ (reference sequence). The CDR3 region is CASSLGTGLDTEAFF. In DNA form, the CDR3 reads TGTGCCAGCAGCTTAGGGACAGGGCTAGACACTGAAGCTTTCTTT. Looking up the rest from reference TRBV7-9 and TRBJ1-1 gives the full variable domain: DTGVSQNPRHKITKRGQNVTFRCDPISEHNRLYWYRQTLGQGPEFLTYFQNEAQLEKSRLLSDRFSAERPKGSFSTLEIQRTEQGDSAMYLCASSLGTGLDTEAFFGQGTRLTVV.

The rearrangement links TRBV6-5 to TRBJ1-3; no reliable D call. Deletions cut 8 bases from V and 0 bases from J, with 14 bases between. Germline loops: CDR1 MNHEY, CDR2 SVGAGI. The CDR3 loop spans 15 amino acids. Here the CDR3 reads CASARGSSSGNTIYF. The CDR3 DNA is TGTGCCAGCGCCCGGGGTTCCAGCTCTGGAAACACCATATATTTT.

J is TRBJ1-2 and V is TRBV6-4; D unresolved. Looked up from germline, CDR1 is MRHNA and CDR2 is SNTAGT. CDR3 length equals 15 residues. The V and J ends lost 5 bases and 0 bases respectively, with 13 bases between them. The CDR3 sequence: CASSLELSANYGYTF. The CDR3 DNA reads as TGTGCCAGCAGTTTAGAGTTATCAGCTAACTATGGCTACACCTTC.

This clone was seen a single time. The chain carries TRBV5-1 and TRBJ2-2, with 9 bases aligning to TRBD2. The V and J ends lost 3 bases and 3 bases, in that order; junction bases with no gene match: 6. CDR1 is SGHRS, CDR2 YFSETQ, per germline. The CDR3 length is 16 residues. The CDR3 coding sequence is TGCGCCAGCAGCTCTGCTAGCGGGACTTACACCGGGGAGCTGTTTTTT. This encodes CASSSASGTYTGELFF.

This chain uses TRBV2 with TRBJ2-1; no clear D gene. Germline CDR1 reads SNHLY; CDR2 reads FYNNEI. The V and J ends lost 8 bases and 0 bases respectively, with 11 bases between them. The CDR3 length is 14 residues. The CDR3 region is CASRGVSSYNEQFF. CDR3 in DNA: TGTGCCAGCCGTGGGGTGAGCTCCTACAATGAGCAGTTCTTC.

CDR3 in DNA: TGTGCCAGCAGCCTTTACGGACAGGGAGAGACCCAGTACTTC. This sequence encodes CASSLYGQGETQYF. The V call is TRBV9, the J call TRBJ2-5, with 8 positions matching TRBD1. Germline assignment: CDR1 SGDLS and CDR2 YYNGEE. This CDR3 spans 14 amino acids. The V and J ends lost 4 bases and 4 bases, in that order; junction bases with no gene match: 6.

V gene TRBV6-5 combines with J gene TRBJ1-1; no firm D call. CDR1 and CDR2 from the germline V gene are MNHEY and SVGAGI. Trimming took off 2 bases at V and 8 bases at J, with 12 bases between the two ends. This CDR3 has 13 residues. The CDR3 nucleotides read TGTGCCAGCAGTTACGTCGGAGGAGGCGAAGCTTTCTTT. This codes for CASSYVGGGEAFF.

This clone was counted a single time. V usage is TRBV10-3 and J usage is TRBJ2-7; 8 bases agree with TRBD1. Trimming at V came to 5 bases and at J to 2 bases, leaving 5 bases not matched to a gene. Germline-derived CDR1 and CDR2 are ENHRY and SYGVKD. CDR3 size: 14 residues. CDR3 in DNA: TGTGCCATCAGTCAGGACAGGGCTGCCTACGAGCAGTACTTC. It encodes CAISQDRAAYEQYF.

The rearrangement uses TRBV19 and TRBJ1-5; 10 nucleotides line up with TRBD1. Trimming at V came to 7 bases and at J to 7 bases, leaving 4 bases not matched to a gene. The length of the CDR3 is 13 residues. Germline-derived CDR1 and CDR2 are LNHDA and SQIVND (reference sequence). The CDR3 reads CASIGTGDQPQHF. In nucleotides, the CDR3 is TGTGCCAGTATTGGGACAGGGGACCAGCCCCAGCATTTT.

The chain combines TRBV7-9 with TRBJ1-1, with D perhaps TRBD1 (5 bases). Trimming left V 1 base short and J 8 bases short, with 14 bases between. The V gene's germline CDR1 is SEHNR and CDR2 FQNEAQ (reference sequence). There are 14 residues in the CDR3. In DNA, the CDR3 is TGTGCCAGCAGCTTAGACCAGACAGCTGAGGAAGCTTTCTTT. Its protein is CASSLDQTAEEAFF.

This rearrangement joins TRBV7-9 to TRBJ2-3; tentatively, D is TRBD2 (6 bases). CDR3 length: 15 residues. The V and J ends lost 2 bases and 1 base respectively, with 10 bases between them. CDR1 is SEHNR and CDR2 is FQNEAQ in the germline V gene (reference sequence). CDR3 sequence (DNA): TGTGCCAGCAGCTTAACTAGCAGTCGCACAGATACGCAGTATTTT. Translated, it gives CASSLTSSRTDTQYF.

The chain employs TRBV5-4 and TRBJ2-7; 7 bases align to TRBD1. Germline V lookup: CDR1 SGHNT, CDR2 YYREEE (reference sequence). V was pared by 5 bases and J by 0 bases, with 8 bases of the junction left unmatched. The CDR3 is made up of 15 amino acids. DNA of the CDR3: TGTGCCAGCAGTTCCCGGACAGGACCCTCCTACGAGCAGTACTTC. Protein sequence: CASSSRTGPSYEQYF.

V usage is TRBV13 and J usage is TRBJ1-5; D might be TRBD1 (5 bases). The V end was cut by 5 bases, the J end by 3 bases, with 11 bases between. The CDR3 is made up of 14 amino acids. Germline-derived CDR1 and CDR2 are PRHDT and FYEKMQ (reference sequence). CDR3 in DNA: TGTGCCAGCAGCCGCGGGGGTCCCAATCAGCCCCAGCATTTT. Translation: CASSRGGPNQPQHF.

The CDR3 spells CASSGGINEQFF. DNA for the CDR3: TGCGCCAGCAGTGGTGGGATCAATGAGCAGTTCTTC. The V and J genes are TRBV5-1 and TRBJ2-1; D not resolved. V was pared by 5 bases and J by 6 bases, with 9 bases between. This CDR3 region has 12 residues. In germline, CDR1 is SGHRS, CDR2 YFSETQ.

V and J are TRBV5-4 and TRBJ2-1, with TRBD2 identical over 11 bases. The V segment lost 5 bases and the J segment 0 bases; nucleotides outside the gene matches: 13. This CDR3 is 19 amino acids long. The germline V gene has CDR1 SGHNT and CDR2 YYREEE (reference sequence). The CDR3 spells CASRPRRTSGFFSYNEQFF. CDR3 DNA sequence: TGTGCCAGCAGACCCAGAAGGACTAGCGGGTTCTTCTCCTACAATGAGCAGTTCTTC.